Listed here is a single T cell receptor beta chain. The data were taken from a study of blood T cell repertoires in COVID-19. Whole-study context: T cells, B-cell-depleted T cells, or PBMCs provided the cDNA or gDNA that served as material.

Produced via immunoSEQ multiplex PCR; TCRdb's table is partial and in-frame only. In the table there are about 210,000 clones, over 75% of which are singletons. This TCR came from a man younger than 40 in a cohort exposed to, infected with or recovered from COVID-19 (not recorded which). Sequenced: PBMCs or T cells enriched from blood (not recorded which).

CDR3 residues: CASSSGTSGTDTQYF. DNA of the CDR3: TGCGCCAGCAGCTCCGGGACTAGCGGCACAGATACGCAGTATTTT. The gene calls are TRBV5-1 and TRBJ2-3, with 10 bases aligning to TRBD2. With 3 bases clipped from V and 1 base from J, the junction kept 2 bases outside the gene matches. This CDR3 has 15 residues. The germline V gene encodes CDR1 SGHRS and CDR2 YFSETQ.